This T cell receptor (beta chain) originates from a study of blood T cell repertoires in COVID-19. V lost 5 bases, J lost 0 bases, and 14 bases lay in between. The germline V gene has CDR1 SEHNR and CDR2 FQNEAQ (reference sequence). The CDR3 covers 16 residues. In the original processing: Amplification of reference gene primers was used by the study to estimate nucleated cell counts. Libraries were prepared by immunoSEQ multiplex PCR; TCRdb keeps only in-frame clonotypes and omits some of them. V and J calls and clone size are as listed in that table; D and trimming were resolved from the DNA. Here the sample spans 300,000 to 450,000 clones, 80% to 90% being singletons.

Sequenced: PBMCs or T cells enriched from blood (not recorded which). The rearrangement links TRBV7-9 to TRBJ1-3; D unclear. The sequence was obtained from a man aged 40-50 years in a cohort exposed to, infected with or recovered from COVID-19 (not recorded which). CDR3 sequence: CASSHTLVRSGNTIYF. The CDR3 nucleotides are TGTGCCAGCAGCCACACCTTGGTCCGCTCTGGAAACACCATATATTTT.